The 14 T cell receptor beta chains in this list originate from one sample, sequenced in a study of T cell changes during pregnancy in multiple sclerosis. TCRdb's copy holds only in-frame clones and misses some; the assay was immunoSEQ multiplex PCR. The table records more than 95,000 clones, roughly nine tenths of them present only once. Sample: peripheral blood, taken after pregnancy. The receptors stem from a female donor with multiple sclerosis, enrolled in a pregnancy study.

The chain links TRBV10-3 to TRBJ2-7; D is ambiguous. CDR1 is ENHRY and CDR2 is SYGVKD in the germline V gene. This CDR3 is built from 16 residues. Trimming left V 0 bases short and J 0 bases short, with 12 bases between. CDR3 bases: TGTGCCATCAGTGAGTCGAAAGGCACTACCTCCTACGAGCAGTACTTC. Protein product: CAISESKGTTSYEQYF.

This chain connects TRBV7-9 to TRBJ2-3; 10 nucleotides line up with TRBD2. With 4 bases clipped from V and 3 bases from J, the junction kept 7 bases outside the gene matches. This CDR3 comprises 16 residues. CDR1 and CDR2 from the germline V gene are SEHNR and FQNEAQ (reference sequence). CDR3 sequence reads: CASSSTSGDLTDTQYF. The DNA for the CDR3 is TGTGCCAGCAGCTCAACTAGCGGGGACTTAACAGATACGCAGTATTTT.

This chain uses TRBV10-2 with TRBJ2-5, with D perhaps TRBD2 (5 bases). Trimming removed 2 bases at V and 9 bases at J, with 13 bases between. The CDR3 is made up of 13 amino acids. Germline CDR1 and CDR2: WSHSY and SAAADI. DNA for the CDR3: TGCGCCAGCAGTGAGGGGCGGTTGGGAGCCCAGTACTTC. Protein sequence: CASSEGRLGAQYF.

The CDR3 sequence: CASRGAQGADEQFF. In DNA form, the CDR3 reads TGTGCCAGCAGGGGGGCACAGGGGGCTGATGAGCAGTTCTTC. V usage is TRBV7-9 and J usage is TRBJ2-1, with TRBD1 matching over 9 bases. The CDR3 covers 14 residues. CDR1 and CDR2 (germline): SEHNR, FQNEAQ (reference sequence). V gave up 6 bases and J gave up 8 bases; unmatched junction bases: 8.

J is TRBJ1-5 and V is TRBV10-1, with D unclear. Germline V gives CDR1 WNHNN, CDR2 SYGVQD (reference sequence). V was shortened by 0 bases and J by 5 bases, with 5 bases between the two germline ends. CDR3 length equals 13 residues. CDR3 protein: CASSESGYQPQHF. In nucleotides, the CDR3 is TGCGCCAGCAGTGAGTCGGGCTATCAGCCCCAGCATTTT.

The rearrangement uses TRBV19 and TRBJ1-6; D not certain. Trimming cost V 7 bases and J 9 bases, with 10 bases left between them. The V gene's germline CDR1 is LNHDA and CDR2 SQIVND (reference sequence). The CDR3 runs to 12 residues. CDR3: CASNSGGSPLHF. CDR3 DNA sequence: TGTGCCAGTAACTCAGGTGGTTCACCCCTCCACTTT.

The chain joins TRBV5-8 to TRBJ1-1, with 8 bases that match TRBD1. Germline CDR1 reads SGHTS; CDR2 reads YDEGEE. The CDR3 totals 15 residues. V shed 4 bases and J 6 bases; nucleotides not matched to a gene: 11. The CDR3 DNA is TGTGCCAGCAGCACCTTTAGACAGGGGCGCGCTGAAGCTTTCTTT. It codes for CASSTFRQGRAEAFF.

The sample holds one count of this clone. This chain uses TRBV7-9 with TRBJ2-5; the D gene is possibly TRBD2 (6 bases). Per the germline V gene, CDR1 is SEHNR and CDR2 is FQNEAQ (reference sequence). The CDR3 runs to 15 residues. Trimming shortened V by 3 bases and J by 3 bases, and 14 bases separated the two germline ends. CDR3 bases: TGTGCCAGCAGCTTCCCGGGCGGAGGGAAAGAGACCCAGTACTTC. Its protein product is CASSFPGGGKETQYF.

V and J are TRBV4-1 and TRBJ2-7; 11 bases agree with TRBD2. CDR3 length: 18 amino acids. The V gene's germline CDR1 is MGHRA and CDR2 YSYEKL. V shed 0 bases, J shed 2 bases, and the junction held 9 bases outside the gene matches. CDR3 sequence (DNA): TGCGCCAGCAGCCAAGACGGAATAGCGGGAGGGCGTCCCTACGAGCAGTACTTC. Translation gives CASSQDGIAGGRPYEQYF.

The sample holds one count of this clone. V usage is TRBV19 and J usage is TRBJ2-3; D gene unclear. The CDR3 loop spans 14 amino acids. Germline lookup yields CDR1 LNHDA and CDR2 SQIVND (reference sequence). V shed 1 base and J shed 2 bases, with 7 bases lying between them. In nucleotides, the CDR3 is TGTGCCAGTAGTATAGGGCAGTTCACAGATACGCAGTATTTT. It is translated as CASSIGQFTDTQYF.

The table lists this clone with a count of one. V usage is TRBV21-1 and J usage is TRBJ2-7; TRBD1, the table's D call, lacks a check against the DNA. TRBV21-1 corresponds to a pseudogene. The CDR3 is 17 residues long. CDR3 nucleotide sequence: TGTGCCAGCAGCAAAGCGGGTCCGGGACAGGGCTCCTACGAGCAGTACTTC. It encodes CASSKAGPGQGSYEQYF.

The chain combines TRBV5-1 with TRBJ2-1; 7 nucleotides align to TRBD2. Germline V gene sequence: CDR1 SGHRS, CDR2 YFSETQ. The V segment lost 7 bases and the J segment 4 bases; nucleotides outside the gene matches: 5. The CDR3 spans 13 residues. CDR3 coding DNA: TGCGCCAGCTCCGGGGGGATTTACAATGAGCAGTTCTTC. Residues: CASSGGIYNEQFF.

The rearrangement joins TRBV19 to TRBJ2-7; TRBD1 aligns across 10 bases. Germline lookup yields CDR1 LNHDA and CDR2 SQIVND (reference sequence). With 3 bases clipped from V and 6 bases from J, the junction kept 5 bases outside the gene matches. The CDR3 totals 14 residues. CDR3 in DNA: TGTGCCAGTAGTATCCCACGGACAGGGGGCGAGCAGTACTTC. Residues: CASSIPRTGGEQYF.

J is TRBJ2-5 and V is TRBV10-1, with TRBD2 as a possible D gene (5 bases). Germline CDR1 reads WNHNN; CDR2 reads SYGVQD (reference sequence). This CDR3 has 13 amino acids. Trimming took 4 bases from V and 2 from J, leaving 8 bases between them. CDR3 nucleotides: TGCGCCAGCAGTGGGACTTTTCAAGAGACCCAGTACTTC. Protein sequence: CASSGTFQETQYF.